Below are 10 T cell receptor beta chains sequenced from a single sample in a study of PD-1 blockade in classical Hodgkin lymphoma. The assay was immunoSEQ multiplex PCR, and TCRdb's table has in-frame clones only and misses some. The profile shows nearly 60,000 clones, approximately 90% of them singletons. Each and every patient relapsed after autologous stem cell transplantation, and patients got differing brentuximab vedotin exposure. This specimen consisted of peripheral blood mononuclear cells (PBMCs), obtained before the second cycle of nivolumab. The receptors shown here come from a human donor with classical Hodgkin lymphoma.

The chain employs TRBV18 and TRBJ1-3, with D uncertain. V was cut by 3 bases and J by 6 bases, with 9 bases left in between. Per germline, CDR1 KGHSH and CDR2 LQKENI. The CDR3 extends over 13 amino acids. The CDR3 spells CASSPNNENTIYF. CDR3 in DNA: TGTGCCAGCTCACCGAATAATGAAAACACCATATATTTT.

V and J are TRBV16 and TRBJ2-6; the D gene is possibly TRBD2 (5 bases). The germline gives CDR1 KGHSY, CDR2 FQNENV. The ends were cut back, 6 bases at V and 1 base at J, with 16 bases in the middle. The CDR3 has 17 amino acids. The CDR3 nucleotides read TGTGCCAGCAGGAAGAAAGCCACTAGGTCTGGGGCCAACGTCCTGACTTTC. Translated, it gives CASRKKATRSGANVLTF.

The V call is TRBV25-1, the J call TRBJ2-7, with TRBD1 as a possible D gene (5 bases). The germline V gene encodes CDR1 MGHDK and CDR2 SYGVNS. The CDR3 has 15 residues. Deletions cut 3 bases from V and 4 bases from J, with 16 bases between. This chain's CDR3 is CASSDLNGDSYEQYF. The CDR3 nucleotides are TGTGCCAGCAGTGACCTGAACGGAGACAGTTACGAGCAGTACTTC.

The rearrangement links TRBV27 to TRBJ2-7, with TRBD2 matching 7 bases. Germline CDR1 reads MNHEY; CDR2 reads SMNVEV (reference sequence). V lost 0 bases and J lost 2; bases outside the gene matches: 7. The CDR3 covers 16 residues. The CDR3 nucleotides are TGTGCCAGCAGTTTATCAGGCAGGGACTACCCCTACGAGCAGTACTTC. Translation gives CASSLSGRDYPYEQYF.

V is TRBV19 and J is TRBJ1-5; 10 nucleotides match TRBD1. CDR1 is LNHDA and CDR2 is SQIVND in the germline V gene (reference sequence). This CDR3 comprises 14 residues. The J segment lost 5 bases and the V segment lost 5 bases, leaving 3 bases of the junction unmatched. CDR3 DNA: TGTGCCAGTAGTTCGACAGGGGGCGATCAGCCCCAGCATTTT. This codes for CASSSTGGDQPQHF.

The rearrangement links TRBV6-1 to TRBJ1-2; D remains unclear. CDR3 size: 12 residues. Looked up from germline, CDR1 is MNHNS and CDR2 is SASEGT. Between the trimmed V and J ends, which lost 11 bases and 4 bases, there was a span of 14 bases. In DNA, the CDR3 is TGTGCCTGCCATGAGGGAGCCTATGGCTACACCTTC. Its translation is CACHEGAYGYTF.

The chain combines TRBV28 with TRBJ2-1; TRBD2 matches 7 bases. This CDR3 comprises 15 residues. Trimming removed 7 bases from V and 5 bases from J; junction bases left unmatched: 11. Germline V gene data show CDR1 as MDHEN and CDR2 as SYDVKM. CDR3 DNA: TGTGCCAGCATTAACGCGGGAGTGACCCACAATGAGCAGTTCTTC. Translated: CASINAGVTHNEQFF.

The chain has TRBV7-9 and TRBJ2-1; no reliable D call. Germline V gene sequence: CDR1 SEHNR, CDR2 FQNEAQ (reference sequence). This CDR3 is built from 11 residues. V shed 4 bases and J shed 12 bases, with 10 bases lying between them. In DNA form, the CDR3 reads TGTGCCAGCAGCTCCTCCTGGTCGCAGTTCTTC. This gives the protein CASSSSWSQFF.

This chain connects TRBV21-1 to TRBJ2-7; the listed D gene, TRBD1, was not tested against the DNA. TRBV21-1 is classified as a pseudogene. The CDR3 contains 16 residues. The CDR3 DNA is TGTGCCAGCAGAACGCGGGATCAGGGGGCTGGCTACGAGCAGTACTTC. It codes for CASRTRDQGAGYEQYF.

The gene calls are TRBV5-6 and TRBJ2-6; no clear D. This CDR3 is 12 amino acids long. The germline gives CDR1 SGHDT, CDR2 YYEEEE. V gave up 3 bases and J gave up 18 bases, with 16 bases separating them. The CDR3 bases are TGTGCCAGCAGCTCCCTGTTCCCCTTCCAGACTTTC. Translating it yields CASSSLFPFQTF.